A single sample is the source of the 5 T cell receptor beta chains below, sequenced in a study of T cell repertoires in cytomegalovirus infection. TCRdb fed the reads into MiXCR, producing one record per CDR3 protein. Among about 500,000 distinct CDR3 sequences, 30% to 40% were seen once, and the ten largest hold roughly 15%. These receptors have no identified antigens. The specimen comprised cultured PBMCs, sampled from culture after CMV antigen stimulation. The source is a human donor in good health (CMV status not recorded). Some clones in this sample may be carry-over from other donors' samples.

The chain employs TRBV11-3 and TRBJ2-3; TRBD2 agrees at 13 bases. After removal of 6 bases from V and 3 bases from J, the junction contained 6 bases not matched to a gene. Germline CDR1 SGHNT, CDR2 YENEEA. CDR3 length equals 16 residues. CDR3 nucleotides: TGTGCCAGCAGAAAACTAGCGGGAGGGCCGACAGATACGCAGTATTTT. Encoded protein: CASRKLAGGPTDTQYF. Combining the CDR3 with reference TRBV11-3 and TRBJ2-3 gives the whole variable domain EAGVVQSPRYKIIEKKQPVAFWCNPISGHNTLYWYLQNLGQGPELLIRYENEEAVDDSQLPKDRFSAERLKGVDSTLKIQPAELGDSAVYLCASRKLAGGPTDTQYFGPGTRLTVL.

The rearrangement joins TRBV9 to TRBJ2-1, with D unclear. The germline gives CDR1 SGDLS, CDR2 YYNGEE. The CDR3 spans 13 residues. Trimming pared 1 base from V and 6 bases from J, leaving 8 bases between. This chain's CDR3 is CASSVSPSNEQFF. CDR3 bases: TGTGCCAGCAGCGTAAGTCCTAGCAATGAGCAGTTCTTC.

This clonotype was observed at least ten times. The rearrangement joins TRBV7-2 to TRBJ1-2; TRBD1 is a possible D gene (6 bases). CDR3 size: 13 residues. Germline CDR1 is SGHTA and CDR2 is FQGNSA. V was shortened by 5 bases and J by 4 bases, with 11 bases between the two germline ends. CDR3: CASSLEGGYGYTF. The CDR3 nucleotides are TGTGCCAGCAGCCTAGAAGGGGGCTATGGCTACACCTTC.

The V call is TRBV6-2 or TRBV6-3, the J call TRBJ2-3; 9 bases map to TRBD2. The CDR3 spans 20 residues. Trimming took 3 bases from V and 5 from J; bases not matched to a gene: 21. Germline CDR1 MNHEY, CDR2 SVGEGT. The CDR3 nucleotides read TGTGCCAGCAGTTATGCCGGAATTGGCGGGAGGGTAGTTTCAAGAGATACGCAGTATTTT. Amino acids: CASSYAGIGGRVVSRDTQYF.

This clonotype was seen a handful of times. This rearrangement joins TRBV7-2 to TRBJ1-4, with D tentatively TRBD1 (5 bases). The CDR3 runs 15 residues. Germline-derived CDR1 and CDR2 are SGHTA and FQGNSA. The V gene lost 1 base and the J gene lost 12 bases, with 18 bases spanning the gap. CDR3 protein: CASSLVGTALGELFF. CDR3 bases: TGTGCCAGCAGCTTAGTCGGGACCGCGCTGGGGGAACTGTTTTTT.